This TCR beta chain was identified in a study of blood T cell repertoires in COVID-19. Assay used: immunoSEQ multiplex PCR; TCRdb lists only in-frame clones, some missing. Here the sample spans about 160,000 clones, over 85% being singletons. This clone came up once. The CDR3 length is 15 residues. Germline V gene sequence: CDR1 MGHDK, CDR2 SYGVNS. V was trimmed by 2 bases and J by 2 bases, leaving 10 bases between them. Sequencing input: peripheral blood. The chain carries TRBV25-1 and TRBJ2-1; no definite D call. The receptor comes from a man aged 60-69 years with active or convalescent COVID-19. CDR3 in amino acids: CASSEQLATYNEQFF. CDR3 bases: TGTGCCAGCAGTGAACAACTTGCCACCTACAATGAGCAGTTCTTC.